These 10 T cell receptor beta chains share one sample of origin, sequenced in a study of cytomegalovirus exposure and HLA in healthy donors. Primers included in the PCR were 60 Vbeta and 13 Jbeta primers. Here immunoSEQ multiplex PCR was the method, and the copy in TCRdb shows in-frame clones only, minus some. The sample records some 190,000 clones, around 80% being singletons. Sequencing was performed on PBMCs. These receptors were taken from a woman aged 40-49 years in good health and CMV-seronegative.

The gene calls are TRBV5-1 and TRBJ2-2; unclear D gene. CDR1 and CDR2 from the germline V gene are SGHRS and YFSETQ. Trimming took off 4 bases at V and 0 bases at J, with 13 bases between the two ends. There are 16 residues in the CDR3. The CDR3 nucleotides read TGCGCCAGCAGCCCCCCAGGTGCTGCGAACACCGGGGAGCTGTTTTTT. Protein sequence: CASSPPGAANTGELFF.

This clone appeared a single time. V and J are TRBV5-1 and TRBJ1-1; D might be TRBD1 (5 bases). Trimming stripped 0 bases from V and 0 bases from J, with 9 bases between. Germline V gene data show CDR1 as SGHRS and CDR2 as YFSETQ. CDR3 size: 15 residues. The CDR3: CASSLEWGMNTEAFF. The CDR3 DNA is TGCGCCAGCAGCTTGGAATGGGGCATGAACACTGAAGCTTTCTTT.

This chain uses TRBV27 with TRBJ2-5, with 8 bases aligning to TRBD1. There are 14 residues in the CDR3. Germline CDR1 reads MNHEY; CDR2 reads SMNVEV (reference sequence). J lost 2 bases, V lost 4 bases, and 3 bases had no gene match. The CDR3 protein is CASSSWTGQETQYF. DNA of the CDR3: TGTGCCAGCAGTTCGTGGACAGGGCAAGAGACCCAGTACTTC.

The CDR3 DNA sequence: TGTGCCAGCAGCTTAGATTTAGCGACAGGGGGCACATACGAGCAGTACGTC. Translating gives CASSLDLATGGTYEQYV. This sequence joins TRBV11-2 and TRBJ2-7; 10 nucleotides agree with TRBD1. The CDR3 contains 17 residues. Germline V gene lookup returns CDR1 SGHAT and CDR2 FQNNGV. V lost 0 bases to trimming and J lost 4 bases; unmatched junction nucleotides: 9.

The V call is TRBV5-4, the J call TRBJ2-5, with TRBD1 as a possible D gene (6 bases). V shed 1 base and J shed 1 base, with 8 bases lying between them. The germline V gene encodes CDR1 SGHNT and CDR2 YYREEE (reference sequence). This CDR3 is 14 amino acids long. CDR3 DNA: TGTGCCAGCAGCTTGCGACAGGCCCAAGAGACCCAGTACTTC. Its protein product is CASSLRQAQETQYF.

CDR3 bases: TGCGCCAGCAGCCCGGGACAGATGAACACTGAAGCTTTCTTT. This codes for CASSPGQMNTEAFF. The chain has TRBV5-1 and TRBJ1-1; 7 bases are shared with TRBD1. CDR1 SGHRS and CDR2 YFSETQ come from the germline V gene. The length of the CDR3 is 14 residues. After removal of 4 bases from V and 0 bases from J, the junction contained 3 bases not matched to a gene. The complete variable domain, with remaining parts taken from reference TRBV5-1 and TRBJ1-1, reads KAGVTQTPRYLIKTRGQQVTLSCSPISGHRSVSWYQQTPGQGLQFLFEYFSETQRNKGNFPGRFSGRQFSNSRSEMNVSTLELGDSALYLCASSPGQMNTEAFFGQGTRLTVV.

This clone was detected only a few times. The chain couples TRBV7-9 to TRBJ2-3, with 12 bases that match TRBD2. V lost 4 bases to trimming and J lost 6 bases; unmatched junction nucleotides: 5. CDR3 length equals 15 residues. The germline V gene has CDR1 SEHNR and CDR2 FQNEAQ (reference sequence). The CDR3 loop reads CASSSLAGGHDTQYF. As DNA, the CDR3 is TGTGCCAGCAGCTCACTAGCGGGAGGTCATGATACGCAGTATTTT.

This sequence joins TRBV28 and TRBJ1-2; no definite D call. The germline CDR1 and CDR2 sequences are MDHEN and SYDVKM. The V and J ends lost 5 bases and 2 bases respectively, with 9 bases between them. The CDR3 extends over 13 amino acids. CDR3 residues: CASSMGQNYGYTF. The CDR3 nucleotides read TGTGCCAGCAGTATGGGCCAAAACTATGGCTACACCTTC.

V gene TRBV2 combines with J gene TRBJ2-7, with D maybe TRBD2 (6 bases). The germline gives CDR1 SNHLY, CDR2 FYNNEI. The length of the CDR3 is 13 residues. Deletions cut 4 bases from V and 3 bases from J, with 10 bases between. CDR3 loop: CASSGLVGYEQYF. CDR3 in DNA: TGTGCCAGCAGTGGACTAGTGGGCTACGAGCAGTACTTC.

The chain carries TRBV7-8 and TRBJ1-4; D remains ambiguous. Trimming took off 5 bases at V and 7 bases at J, with 11 bases between the two ends. Germline V lookup: CDR1 SGHVS, CDR2 FQNEAQ. This CDR3 has 13 residues. This chain's CDR3 is CASSLMGGEKLFF. The CDR3 coding sequence is TGTGCCAGCAGCCTTATGGGAGGTGAAAAACTGTTTTTT.